Below are 7 T cell receptor beta chains sequenced from a single sample in a study of tumor and adjacent non-tumor tissue in lung cancer. RNA was extracted from bulk tissue without any cell sorting. Three rounds of nested PCR, following a modified ARM-PCR protocol, produced the TCRbeta library. TCRdb reanalysed the multiplex PCR reads using MiXCR and keeps one entry per CDR3 protein. The sample lists roughly 220,000 distinct CDR3 sequences; 70% to 75% were seen once. Sequencing was performed on lung tumor tissue. These receptor sequences come from a man in his 60s with non-small cell lung cancer.

The chain joins TRBV5-4 to TRBJ2-7; no clear D. Trimming took 4 bases from V and 2 from J, leaving 19 bases between them. CDR1 is SGHNT and CDR2 is YYREEE in the germline V gene (reference sequence). The CDR3 has 16 residues. The CDR3 spells CASSAPLGLPPYEQYF. CDR3 in DNA: TGTGCCAGCAGCGCGCCCCTAGGGTTGCCCCCCTACGAGCAGTACTTC.

The gene calls are TRBV24-1 and TRBJ2-1; TRBD2 matches at 11 bases. Germline V gene sequence: CDR1 KGHDR, CDR2 SFDVKD. The V segment lost 0 bases and the J segment 7 bases; nucleotides outside the gene matches: 7. This CDR3 spans 17 amino acids. The CDR3 coding sequence is TGTGCCACCAGTGATTTGACTAGCGGGAGTCAGGTGAATGAGCAGTTCTTC. Translation: CATSDLTSGSQVNEQFF.

This clonotype was detected once. It may be a read error: a sequence one base away is much more abundant. This chain connects TRBV20-1 to TRBJ2-7; D possibly corresponds to TRBD1 (6 bases). CDR1 is DFQATT and CDR2 is SNEGSKA in the germline V gene (reference sequence). The CDR3 covers 12 residues. Trimming left V 7 bases short and J 2 bases short, with 12 bases between. The DNA of the CDR3 is TGCAGTGTTAATGACAGGACCTACGAGCAGTACTTC. Its translation: CSVNDRTYEQYF.

This clonotype was counted a few times. The J gene is TRBJ2-7, the V gene TRBV20-1; tentative D call: TRBD1 (6 bases). The CDR3 is 15 amino acids. Germline V gene data show CDR1 as DFQATT and CDR2 as SNEGSKA (reference sequence). Trimming took off 0 bases at V and 3 bases at J, with 15 bases between the two ends. The CDR3 here is CSARDTGTILYEQYF. Here the CDR3 DNA reads TGCAGTGCTAGAGATACCGGGACAATCCTCTACGAGCAGTACTTC.

CDR3 residues: CATNSGGQPYDKQYF. The CDR3 coding sequence is TGTGCCACCAACTCCGGAGGACAGCCCTACGATAAGCAGTACTTC. The chain is built from TRBV5-5 and TRBJ2-7; D is perhaps TRBD1 (6 bases). V shed 9 bases and J shed 8 bases, with 27 bases lying between them. The germline CDR1 and CDR2 sequences are SGHKS and YYEKEE (reference sequence). CDR3 length equals 15 residues.

Details on this clonotype: Relative to the germline gene, one junction end is altered; a read error may explain this. The chain couples TRBV12-3 or TRBV12-4 to TRBJ2-7; TRBD1 matches 7 bases. The CDR3 sequence is 14 residues long. CDR3 in amino acids: CASCVDRDSYEPYF. The CDR3, as DNA: TGTGCCAGCTGTGTAGACAGGGATTCCTACGAGCCGTACTTC.

This clonotype appeared a few times. V is TRBV6-6 and J is TRBJ2-1; 15 bases line up with TRBD2. The germline gives CDR1 MNHNY, CDR2 SVGAGI (reference sequence). The CDR3 is 17 amino acids. The ends lost 6 bases at V and 9 bases at J; junction bases unmatched: 12. CDR3 in amino acids: CASSSPGTSGGRGEQFF. CDR3 DNA: TGTGCCAGCAGCTCCCCCGGGACTAGCGGGGGGCGGGGTGAGCAGTTCTTC.